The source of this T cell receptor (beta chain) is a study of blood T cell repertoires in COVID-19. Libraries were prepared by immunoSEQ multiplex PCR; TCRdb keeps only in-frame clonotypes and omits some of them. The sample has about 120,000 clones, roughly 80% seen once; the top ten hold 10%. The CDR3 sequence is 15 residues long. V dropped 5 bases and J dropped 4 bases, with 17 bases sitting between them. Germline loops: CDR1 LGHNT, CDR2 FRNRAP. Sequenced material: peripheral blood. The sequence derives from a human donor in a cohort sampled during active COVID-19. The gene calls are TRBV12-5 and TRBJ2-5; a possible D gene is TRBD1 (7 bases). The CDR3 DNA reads TGTGCTAGTGGTCGACCGACGCAGGGGGGAGAGACCCAGTACTTC. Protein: CASGRPTQGGETQYF.